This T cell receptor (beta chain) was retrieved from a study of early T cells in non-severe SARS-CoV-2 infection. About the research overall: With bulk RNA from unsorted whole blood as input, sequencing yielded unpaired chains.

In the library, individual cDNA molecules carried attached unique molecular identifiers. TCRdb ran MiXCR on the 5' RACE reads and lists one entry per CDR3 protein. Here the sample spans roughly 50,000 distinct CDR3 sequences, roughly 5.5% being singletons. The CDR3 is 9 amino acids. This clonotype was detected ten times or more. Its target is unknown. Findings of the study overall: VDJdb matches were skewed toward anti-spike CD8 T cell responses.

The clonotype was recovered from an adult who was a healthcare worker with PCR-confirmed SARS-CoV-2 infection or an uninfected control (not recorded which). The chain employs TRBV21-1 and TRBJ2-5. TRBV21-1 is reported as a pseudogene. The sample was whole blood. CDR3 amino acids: CASQETQYF. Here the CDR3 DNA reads TGTGCCAGTCAGGAGACCCAGTACTTC.